Here is one TCR beta chain with its context. The antigen is undetermined. Genomic DNA of every subset was divided equally among multiple immunoSEQ plates. Some 30,000 T cell genomes (about 0.2 ug DNA) went into each sorted-subset replicate. Only in-frame clones appear in the TCRdb table, and some are missing; sequencing was by immunoSEQ multiplex PCR. The sample has about 1,500,000 clones, roughly 96% seen once. The CD4+ fraction was divided into a CD45RA+ naive subset and a CD45RA-negative memory subset. These data come from a study of shared clonotypes between healthy human individuals. Overall study results and limits: A handful of donors held around 5% of naive CD4 clonotypes in common.

Sequenced: naive CD4+ T cells sorted from blood. Documented subset: CD45RA+ positively selected. This sequence was found in a man aged 30 to 45 in good health.

The CDR3 DNA reads TGTGCCAGTAGGACCGCGGTAACAGATACGCAGTATTTT. This sequence encodes CASRTAVTDTQYF. The chain is built from TRBV19 and TRBJ2-3; no clear D gene. Germline loops: CDR1 LNHDA, CDR2 SQIVND (reference sequence). Trimming removed 6 bases from V and 3 bases from J, with 10 bases in between. This CDR3 is built from 13 residues. The full variable domain, rest sourced from reference TRBV19 and TRBJ2-3, is DGGITQSPKYLFRKEGQNVTLSCEQNLNHDAMYWYRQDPGQGLRLIYYSQIVNDFQKGDIAEGYSVSREKKESFPLTVTSAQKNPTAFYLCASRTAVTDTQYFGPGTRLTVL.